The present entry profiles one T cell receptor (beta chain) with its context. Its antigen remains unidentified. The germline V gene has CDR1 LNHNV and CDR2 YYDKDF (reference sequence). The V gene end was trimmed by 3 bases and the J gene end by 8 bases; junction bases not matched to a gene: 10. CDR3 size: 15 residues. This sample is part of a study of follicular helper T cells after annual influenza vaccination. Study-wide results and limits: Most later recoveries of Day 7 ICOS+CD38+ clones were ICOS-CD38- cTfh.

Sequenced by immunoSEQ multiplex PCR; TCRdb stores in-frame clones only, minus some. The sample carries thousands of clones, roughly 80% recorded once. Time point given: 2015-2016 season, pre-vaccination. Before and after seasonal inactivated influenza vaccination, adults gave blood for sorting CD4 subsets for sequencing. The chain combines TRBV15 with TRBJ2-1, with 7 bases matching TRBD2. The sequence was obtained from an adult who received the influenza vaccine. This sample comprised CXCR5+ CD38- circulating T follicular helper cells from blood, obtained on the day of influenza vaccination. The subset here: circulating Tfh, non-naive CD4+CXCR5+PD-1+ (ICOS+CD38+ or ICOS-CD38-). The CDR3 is CATSRSGGRGDEQFF. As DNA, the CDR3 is TGTGCCACCAGCAGGTCGGGAGGCCGGGGGGATGAGCAGTTCTTC.